Listed below are T cell receptor beta chains from one sample, sequenced in a study of T cell repertoires in aging, cancer and after chemotherapy. TCRdb fed the multiplex PCR reads into MiXCR, producing one record per CDR3 protein. The repertoire holds 7,000 to 9,500 distinct CDR3 sequences, with roughly 32% as singletons. Sequencing was performed on blood. The receptors shown here come from a human donor in good health. CDR3s include the opening cysteine and the closing phenylalanine or tryptophan. A D gene is named only where the DNA matches it firmly. Clone size is stated in some rows and not others, as once, few, many or a class when expanded.

V,J,size,D,length,CDR3,DNA
TRBV9,TRBJ2-7,once,.,15,CASSVYQGSSYEQYF,TGTGCCAGCAGCGTCTATCAGGGAAGCTCCTACGAGCAGTACTTC
TRBV6-4,TRBJ1-5,.,TRBD1,14,CASSDTGGNQPQHF,TGTGCCAGCAGTGACACAGGGGGCAATCAGCCCCAGCATTTT
TRBV11-1,TRBJ2-5,medium-sized,.,16,CASSLGMAPGQETQYF,TGTGCCAGCAGCTTAGGGATGGCACCTGGCCAAGAGACCCAGTACTTC
TRBV6-2/TRBV6-3,TRBJ2-1,medium-sized,TRBD1,15,CASSYGTGTYNEQFF,TGTGCCAGCAGTTACGGGACAGGGACGTACAATGAGCAGTTCTTC
TRBV20-1,TRBJ2-7,.,.,13,CSARGRNSYEQYF,TGCAGTGCTAGAGGGCGGAACTCCTACGAGCAGTACTTC
TRBV27,TRBJ2-7,medium-sized,.,13,CASSFPGTYEQYF,TGTGCCAGCAGTTTCCCCGGAACCTACGAGCAGTACTTC
TRBV27,TRBJ2-1,.,.,15,CASSPGPRRYNEQFF,TGTGCCAGCAGTCCGGGACCCCGGCGGTACAATGAGCAGTTCTTC
TRBV5-5,TRBJ1-2,.,.,15,CASSLKVWGDYGYTF,TGTGCCAGCAGCTTGAAGGTGTGGGGGGACTATGGCTACACCTTC
TRBV7-2,TRBJ1-5,.,.,15,CASSLALNSNQPQHF,TGTGCCAGCAGCTTAGCCTTGAATAGCAATCAGCCCCAGCATTTT
TRBV19,TRBJ2-1,.,TRBD2,15,CASRVTSGAYNEQFF,TGTGCCAGTAGGGTCACTAGCGGAGCCTACAATGAGCAGTTCTTC
TRBV7-3,TRBJ2-3,.,TRBD2,16,CARSRLAGGFADTQYF,TGTGCCAGAAGTCGACTAGCGGGGGGCTTTGCAGATACGCAGTATTTT